The rows below give T cell receptor beta chains drawn from one sample of a study of blood T cells in healthy people across ages. TCRdb re-analysed the 5' RACE reads in MiXCR, keeping a single row per CDR3 protein. The data hold almost 300,000 distinct CDR3 sequences, with roughly a quarter observed a single time. The sequenced material came from blood. Receptors originate from a woman aged 70-85 years in good health. CDR3s include the opening cysteine and the closing phenylalanine or tryptophan. D genes are given only for firm matches. Clone size is stated in some rows and not others, as once, few, many or a class when expanded.

D gene: -
J gene: TRBJ2-7
V gene: TRBV6-1
CDR3 length: 14
clone size: -
CDR3 protein: CASSMGSFSYEQYF
CDR3 DNA: TGTGCCAGCAGTATGGGGTCCTTCTCCTACGAGCAGTACTTC

D gene: -
J gene: TRBJ1-1
V gene: TRBV5-1
CDR3 length: 14
clone size: -
CDR3 protein: CASSANRESTEVFF
CDR3 DNA: TGCGCCAGCAGCGCCAACAGGGAGAGCACTGAAGTTTTCTTT

D gene: -
J gene: TRBJ2-5
V gene: TRBV5-6
CDR3 length: 15
clone size: -
CDR3 protein: CASSARATGGETQYF
CDR3 DNA: TGTGCCAGCAGCGCTCGGGCCACAGGAGGCGAGACCCAGTACTTC

D gene: -
J gene: TRBJ2-2
V gene: TRBV7-9
CDR3 length: 14
clone size: -
CDR3 protein: CASSSWFNTGELFF
CDR3 DNA: TGTGCCAGCAGCTCCTGGTTTAACACCGGGGAGCTGTTTTTT

D gene: -
J gene: TRBJ2-1
V gene: TRBV12-3/TRBV12-4
CDR3 length: 16
clone size: few
CDR3 protein: CASSPSRGGWTYGQFF
CDR3 DNA: TGTGCCAGCAGTCCCTCAAGGGGCGGATGGACATATGGGCAGTTCTTC

D gene: -
J gene: TRBJ2-7
V gene: TRBV15
CDR3 length: 13
clone size: -
CDR3 protein: CATCRDPLDEQYF
CDR3 DNA: TGTGCCACCTGCAGAGATCCCCTGGACGAGCAGTACTTC

D gene: -
J gene: TRBJ1-5
V gene: TRBV20-1
CDR3 length: 14
clone size: -
CDR3 protein: CSASPQGLGQPQHF
CDR3 DNA: TGCAGTGCTAGCCCGCAGGGATTAGGTCAGCCCCAGCATTTT

D gene: -
J gene: TRBJ2-2
V gene: TRBV12-3/TRBV12-4
CDR3 length: 15
clone size: -
CDR3 protein: CASSPQGTDTGELFF
CDR3 DNA: TGTGCCAGCAGTCCACAGGGAACGGACACCGGGGAGCTGTTTTTT

D gene: -
J gene: TRBJ2-3
V gene: TRBV4-1
CDR3 length: 15
clone size: -
CDR3 protein: CASSQVVPGTDTQYF
CDR3 DNA: TGCGCCAGCAGCCAAGTAGTTCCGGGTACAGATACGCAGTATTTT

D gene: TRBD1
J gene: TRBJ2-5
V gene: TRBV7-9
CDR3 length: 14
clone size: -
CDR3 protein: CASSDRGLQETQYF
CDR3 DNA: TGTGCCAGCAGTGACAGGGGCCTCCAAGAGACCCAGTACTTC

D gene: -
J gene: TRBJ2-1
V gene: TRBV5-1
CDR3 length: 14
clone size: -
CDR3 protein: CASSSGTLPNEQFF
CDR3 DNA: TGCGCCAGCAGCTCCGGGACTCTCCCGAATGAGCAGTTCTTC

D gene: -
J gene: TRBJ2-5
V gene: TRBV6-5
CDR3 length: 14
clone size: -
CDR3 protein: CASSDDRGANEQYF
CDR3 DNA: TGTGCCAGCAGTGACGATCGAGGGGCGAATGAGCAGTACTTC

D gene: TRBD2
J gene: TRBJ2-3
V gene: TRBV10-2
CDR3 length: 16
clone size: few
CDR3 protein: CASSEFYSGREGTQYF
CDR3 DNA: TGCGCCAGCAGTGAGTTCTATAGCGGGAGGGAAGGTACGCAGTATTTT

D gene: TRBD2
J gene: TRBJ2-7
V gene: TRBV6-6
CDR3 length: 14
clone size: few
CDR3 protein: CASTIAGDTYEQYF
CDR3 DNA: TGTGCCAGCACAATAGCGGGAGACACCTACGAGCAGTACTTC

D gene: -
J gene: TRBJ1-5
V gene: TRBV28
CDR3 length: 15
clone size: few
CDR3 protein: CASSLFWALNQPQHF
CDR3 DNA: TGTGCCAGCAGTTTGTTTTGGGCCCTCAATCAGCCCCAGCATTTT

D gene: -
J gene: TRBJ1-2
V gene: TRBV12-3/TRBV12-4
CDR3 length: 17
clone size: -
CDR3 protein: CASSLEGSDGANYGYTF
CDR3 DNA: TGTGCCAGCAGTTTAGAGGGCTCTGATGGAGCTAACTACGGCTACACCTTC

D gene: -
J gene: TRBJ2-6
V gene: TRBV15
CDR3 length: 14
clone size: many
CDR3 protein: CATSRSAGANVLTF
CDR3 DNA: TGTGCCACCAGCAGGAGCGCTGGGGCCAACGTCCTGACTTTC

D gene: TRBD1
J gene: TRBJ1-5
V gene: TRBV20-1
CDR3 length: 14
clone size: -
CDR3 protein: CSAFTGDPYQPQHF
CDR3 DNA: TGCAGTGCTTTCACAGGGGATCCCTATCAGCCCCAGCATTTT

D gene: TRBD2
J gene: TRBJ2-1
V gene: TRBV10-3
CDR3 length: 16
clone size: once
CDR3 protein: CAISSGLAGGDGEQFF
CDR3 DNA: TGTGCCATCAGTTCCGGACTAGCCGGGGGAGATGGTGAGCAGTTCTTC

D gene: -
J gene: TRBJ1-5
V gene: TRBV20-1
CDR3 length: 15
clone size: -
CDR3 protein: CSATGGFYSNQPQHF
CDR3 DNA: TGCAGTGCTACCGGGGGGTTTTATAGCAATCAGCCCCAGCATTTT

D gene: TRBD2
J gene: TRBJ2-3
V gene: TRBV6-5
CDR3 length: 16
clone size: many
CDR3 protein: CASRPALGLAGITQYF
CDR3 DNA: TGTGCCAGCAGGCCCGCCCTTGGACTAGCGGGAATTACGCAGTATTTT

D gene: -
J gene: TRBJ2-5
V gene: TRBV20-1
CDR3 length: 16
clone size: once
CDR3 protein: CSARDKGPRRYNERFF
CDR3 DNA: TGCAGTGCTAGAGATAAGGGTCCCCGTCGCTACAATGAGCGGTTCTTC

D gene: -
J gene: TRBJ2-3
V gene: TRBV29-1
CDR3 length: 11
clone size: -
CDR3 protein: CSVFGADTQYF
CDR3 DNA: TGCAGCGTTTTCGGTGCAGATACGCAGTATTTT

D gene: TRBD2
J gene: TRBJ2-5
V gene: TRBV4-2
CDR3 length: 17
clone size: -
CDR3 protein: CASSHGLAGEGKETQYF
CDR3 DNA: TGTGCCAGCAGCCATGGACTAGCGGGAGAAGGGAAAGAGACCCAGTACTTC

D gene: -
J gene: TRBJ1-1
V gene: TRBV12-3/TRBV12-4
CDR3 length: 13
clone size: -
CDR3 protein: CASSLVMYTEAFF
CDR3 DNA: TGTGCCAGCAGTTTAGTGATGTACACTGAAGCTTTCTTT

D gene: -
J gene: TRBJ2-7
V gene: TRBV6-5
CDR3 length: 14
clone size: -
CDR3 protein: CASSYLYKVDEQYF
CDR3 DNA: TGTGCCAGCAGTTACTTATACAAGGTCGACGAGCAGTACTTC

D gene: -
J gene: TRBJ2-7
V gene: TRBV18
CDR3 length: 17
clone size: few
CDR3 protein: CASSLLKPGQSSYEQYF
CDR3 DNA: TGTGCCAGCTCACTATTAAAACCGGGACAAAGCTCCTACGAGCAGTACTTC

D gene: -
J gene: TRBJ2-4
V gene: TRBV28
CDR3 length: 15
clone size: few
CDR3 protein: CATSPGTPTKNIQYF
CDR3 DNA: TGTGCCACCAGTCCCGGGACGCCGACCAAAAACATTCAGTACTTC

D gene: TRBD2
J gene: TRBJ2-1
V gene: TRBV24-1
CDR3 length: 16
clone size: -
CDR3 protein: CATSDWTSGRGNEQFF
CDR3 DNA: TGTGCCACCAGTGACTGGACTAGCGGGAGGGGCAATGAGCAGTTCTTC

D gene: TRBD1
J gene: TRBJ1-1
V gene: TRBV5-3
CDR3 length: 20
clone size: -
CDR3 protein: CARSSDLGTVRTPENTEAFF
CDR3 DNA: TGTGCCAGAAGCTCGGACCTGGGGACAGTCCGAACGCCCGAGAACACTGAAGCTTTCTTT

D gene: -
J gene: TRBJ2-5
V gene: TRBV20-1
CDR3 length: 11
clone size: -
CDR3 protein: CSASYRETQYF
CDR3 DNA: TGCAGTGCTAGCTATCGGGAGACCCAGTACTTC

D gene: -
J gene: TRBJ2-7
V gene: TRBV6-1
CDR3 length: 14
clone size: -
CDR3 protein: CASRFRDSLYEQYF
CDR3 DNA: TGTGCCAGCAGGTTCCGGGACTCCCTCTACGAGCAGTACTTC

D gene: -
J gene: TRBJ2-3
V gene: TRBV12-3/TRBV12-4
CDR3 length: 15
clone size: -
CDR3 protein: CASSLGPLKSVTQYF
CDR3 DNA: TGTGCCAGCAGTTTAGGGCCCCTAAAGTCTGTTACGCAGTATTTT

D gene: -
J gene: TRBJ2-1
V gene: TRBV4-3
CDR3 length: 16
clone size: -
CDR3 protein: CASSRRPDSIFNEQFF
CDR3 DNA: TGCGCCAGCAGCCGACGCCCGGACAGCATTTTCAATGAGCAGTTCTTC

D gene: -
J gene: TRBJ2-7
V gene: TRBV3-1
CDR3 length: 12
clone size: -
CDR3 protein: CASSLAETEQYF
CDR3 DNA: TGTGCCAGCAGCCTCGCCGAAACCGAGCAGTACTTC

D gene: TRBD1
J gene: TRBJ1-2
V gene: TRBV28
CDR3 length: 15
clone size: -
CDR3 protein: CASSRDRVGGGGYTF
CDR3 DNA: TGTGCCAGCAGCCGTGACAGGGTGGGAGGCGGGGGCTACACCTTC

D gene: -
J gene: TRBJ2-1
V gene: TRBV29-1
CDR3 length: 14
clone size: -
CDR3 protein: CSSRGTTSYNEQFF
CDR3 DNA: TGCAGCTCCCGAGGGACAACCTCCTACAATGAGCAGTTCTTC

D gene: TRBD2
J gene: TRBJ2-1
V gene: TRBV27
CDR3 length: 16
clone size: -
CDR3 protein: CASSLSLAGVKNEQFF
CDR3 DNA: TGTGCCAGCAGTTTATCGCTAGCGGGCGTAAAGAATGAGCAGTTCTTC

D gene: -
J gene: TRBJ1-2
V gene: TRBV15
CDR3 length: 15
clone size: -
CDR3 protein: CATSGIRVGNYGYTF
CDR3 DNA: TGTGCCACCAGCGGGATTCGGGTAGGAAACTATGGCTACACCTTC

D gene: TRBD2
J gene: TRBJ2-1
V gene: TRBV11-2
CDR3 length: 16
clone size: few
CDR3 protein: CASSTVGTSGEVEQFF
CDR3 DNA: TGTGCCAGCAGCACCGTAGGGACTAGCGGGGAGGTTGAGCAGTTCTTC

D gene: TRBD2
J gene: TRBJ2-3
V gene: TRBV7-3
CDR3 length: 18
clone size: once
CDR3 protein: CASSLTSGAGGPLDTQYF
CDR3 DNA: TGTGCCAGCAGCCTTACCTCTGGAGCGGGAGGGCCGTTGGATACGCAGTATTTT

D gene: -
J gene: TRBJ2-4
V gene: TRBV19
CDR3 length: 16
clone size: -
CDR3 protein: CASSSWAVAAKNIQYF
CDR3 DNA: TGTGCCAGTAGTAGCTGGGCCGTGGCGGCCAAAAACATTCAGTACTTC

D gene: -
J gene: TRBJ2-1
V gene: TRBV5-8
CDR3 length: 15
clone size: -
CDR3 protein: CASSLGGRTRNEQFF
CDR3 DNA: TGTGCCAGCAGCTTGGGGGGTCGGACGAGGAATGAGCAGTTCTTC

D gene: TRBD2
J gene: TRBJ2-5
V gene: TRBV27
CDR3 length: 18
clone size: -
CDR3 protein: CASSFKATSGGLEETQYF
CDR3 DNA: TGTGCCAGCAGTTTCAAAGCGACTAGCGGGGGGTTAGAAGAGACCCAGTACTTC

D gene: TRBD1
J gene: TRBJ1-2
V gene: TRBV12-3/TRBV12-4
CDR3 length: 14
clone size: few
CDR3 protein: CASSLGGTAYGYTF
CDR3 DNA: TGTGCCAGCAGTTTAGGCGGGACAGCCTATGGCTACACCTTC

D gene: -
J gene: TRBJ1-2
V gene: TRBV7-2
CDR3 length: 14
clone size: -
CDR3 protein: CASSLLRQPYGYTF
CDR3 DNA: TGTGCCAGCAGCTTACTCCGACAGCCCTATGGCTACACCTTC

D gene: -
J gene: TRBJ2-1
V gene: TRBV4-3
CDR3 length: 14
clone size: -
CDR3 protein: CASSQDFRVLEQFF
CDR3 DNA: TGCGCCAGCAGCCAAGATTTCCGCGTACTCGAGCAGTTCTTC

D gene: -
J gene: TRBJ2-3
V gene: TRBV20-1
CDR3 length: 13
clone size: few
CDR3 protein: CSAEDTSTDTQYF
CDR3 DNA: TGCAGTGCTGAGGACACTAGCACAGATACGCAGTATTTT